The 2 T cell receptor beta chains reported below all come from one sample, sequenced in a study of T cell repertoires in cytomegalovirus infection. TCRdb reprocessed the reads with MiXCR, giving one entry per CDR3 protein. The sample has more than 250,000 distinct CDR3 sequences, about 25% seen once; the top ten hold 13%. These receptors' targets are unknown. Sequencing was performed on cultured PBMCs, taken from culture after CMV antigen stimulation. These TCRs come from a human donor in good health (CMV status not recorded). Some clones in this sample may be carry-over from other donors' samples.

This clonotype was counted ten times or more. The chain links TRBV7-2 to TRBJ1-6, with a weak D call TRBD1 (6 bases). This CDR3 region has 15 residues. Looked up from germline, CDR1 is SGHTA and CDR2 is FQGNSA. Deletions cut 1 base from V and 3 bases from J, with 7 bases between. DNA for the CDR3: TGTGCCAGCAGCTTAGTACAGGGCTATAATTCACCCCTCCACTTT. This gives the protein CASSLVQGYNSPLHF.

This sequence joins TRBV19 and TRBJ2-1, with D possibly matching TRBD1 (5 bases). The germline CDR1 and CDR2 sequences are LNHDA and SQIVND (reference sequence). The CDR3 loop spans 16 amino acids. Between the trimmed V and J ends, which lost 3 bases and 8 bases, there was a span of 20 bases. CDR3 sequence (DNA): TGTGCCAGTAGTATCAGGGTCCCCCGCACGGCGGATGAGCAGTTCTTC. Its protein is CASSIRVPRTADEQFF.